The 8 T cell receptor beta chains below all came from one sample that was sequenced in a study of T-cell reconstitution after alpha-beta-depleted transplantation in children (dated by TCRdb to the mid-2010s). Libraries were made using PCR. For sequencing, an Illumina HiSeq 2500 was employed. TCR libraries were prepared with molecular barcoding, using unique molecular identifiers to normalize TCRbeta repertoire quantification. TCRdb passed the public sequencing reads through fastp at Q25 and MiXCR, retaining productive beta sequences. Each entry merges the rows of one CDR3 protein and shows their most common DNA and genes. The sample table lists 490,000 or so distinct CDR3 sequences, under 15% of them with a count of one. The top ten clonotypes cover around 6.1% of the sample. The sequenced sample was PBMCs from the stem cell graft donor, obtained from the stem cell graft. All receptors come from a human donor who donated a stem cell graft to a child with combined immunodeficiency.

V is TRBV5-4 and J is TRBJ2-1, with 8 bases fitting TRBD2. Germline CDR1 is SGHNT and CDR2 is YYREEE (reference sequence). The junction had 8 bases not matched to a gene; V was cut back by 0 bases and J by 6 bases. The CDR3 sequence is 16 residues long. In nucleotides, the CDR3 is TGTGCCAGCAGCTTGGACAAGCGGGAGTCCCCCAATGAGCAGTTCTTC. Translated, it gives CASSLDKRESPNEQFF.

The chain combines TRBV15 with TRBJ2-1; D uncertain. Trimming pared 5 bases from V and 5 bases from J, leaving 7 bases between. Germline CDR1 is LNHNV and CDR2 is YYDKDF (reference sequence). There are 12 residues in the CDR3. The CDR3 spells CATSLGDNEQFF. The CDR3 region has the DNA TGTGCCACCAGCTTAGGCGACAATGAGCAGTTCTTC.

The chain carries TRBV6-2 or TRBV6-3 and TRBJ1-5; D ambiguous. This CDR3 is built from 13 residues. Between the trimmed V and J ends, which lost 2 bases and 6 bases, there was a span of 8 bases. In germline, CDR1 is MNHEY, CDR2 SVGEGT. This CDR3 is CASSYQVPQPQHF. The CDR3 bases are TGTGCCAGCAGTTACCAGGTTCCTCAGCCCCAGCATTTT.

The chain uses TRBV12-3 or TRBV12-4 and TRBJ2-7; a weak D match, TRBD1 (5 bases). V dropped 1 base and J dropped 7 bases, with 11 bases sitting between them. This CDR3 region has 13 residues. The CDR3 protein is CASSLGTLREQYF. CDR3 in DNA: TGTGCCAGCAGTTTAGGGACATTGAGGGAGCAGTACTTC.

There are a few counts of this clonotype. The CDR3 DNA follows: TGTGCCAGCAGTTACTCGAACCCGGGGGTCCCCTACAATGAGCAGTTCTTC. This gives the protein CASSYSNPGVPYNEQFF. This rearrangement joins TRBV6-5 to TRBJ2-1; D possibly corresponds to TRBD2 (6 bases). Germline V CDR1 and CDR2: MNHEY, SVGAGI. Trimming pared 0 bases from V and 2 bases from J, leaving 14 bases between. This CDR3 has 17 amino acids.

The chain carries TRBV5-1 and TRBJ1-1, with D unclear. V was pared by 6 bases and J by 2 bases, with 11 bases between. There are 13 residues in the CDR3. The germline V gene encodes CDR1 SGHRS and CDR2 YFSETQ. The CDR3 region has the DNA TGCGCCAGCAAGCTAGGCAGTAACACTGAAGCTTTCTTT. Its translation is CASKLGSNTEAFF. Full variable domain (remainder filled in from reference TRBV5-1 and TRBJ1-1): KAGVTQTPRYLIKTRGQQVTLSCSPISGHRSVSWYQQTPGQGLQFLFEYFSETQRNKGNFPGRFSGRQFSNSRSEMNVSTLELGDSALYLCASKLGSNTEAFFGQGTRLTVV.

V usage is TRBV29-1 and J usage is TRBJ1-1; D gene ambiguous. Germline loops: CDR1 SQVTM, CDR2 ANQGSEA. V was trimmed by 5 bases and J by 1 base, leaving 14 bases between them. The CDR3 length is 14 residues. This CDR3 reads CSVWTRWANTEAFF. The CDR3 DNA sequence: TGCAGCGTTTGGACCCGGTGGGCGAACACTGAAGCTTTCTTT.

Many counts were recorded for this clonotype. This chain links TRBV12-3 or TRBV12-4 with TRBJ1-1, with D perhaps matching TRBD1 (6 bases). V was trimmed by 3 bases and J by 1 base, leaving 15 bases between them. CDR3 size: 16 residues. CDR3 protein: CASSFRRDTQNTEAFF. DNA for the CDR3: TGTGCCAGCAGTTTCAGAAGGGACACTCAGAACACTGAAGCTTTCTTT.